This TCR beta chain was obtained from a study of blood T cell repertoires in COVID-19. Looked up from germline, CDR1 is MNHNY and CDR2 is SVGAGI (reference sequence). This CDR3 is built from 14 residues. Clones were sequenced by immunoSEQ multiplex PCR, and TCRdb holds only the in-frame ones, with some missing. Of roughly 300,000 clones listed, approximately 87% are singletons. Notes on this clone: The junction does not match germline at one end; this may be a read error.

The sample was peripheral blood. The sequence came from a woman aged 40 to 50 who had recovered from COVID-19. This chain uses TRBV6-6 with TRBJ1-1; a possible D gene is TRBD1 (5 bases). CDR3 DNA sequence: TGTGCCACCAGTTACGACGGGGGAGGCACTGAAGCTTTCTTT. It specifies CATSYDGGGTEAFF.